The present T cell receptor (beta chain) was sequenced within a study of a mutant IDH1 vaccine in newly diagnosed glioma. Study summary: Each patient was administered eight vaccinations, scheduled in weeks 1, 3, 5, 7, 11, 15, 19 and 23. Beginning 4-6 weeks after radiotherapy alone, or with temozolomide cycles, vaccination took place.

The repertoire was sequenced with immunoSEQ multiplex PCR; TCRdb's copy has only in-frame clones and lacks some. The repertoire holds tens of thousands of clones, with under 80% as singletons. The V end was cut by 6 bases, the J end by 2 bases, with 10 bases between. The CDR3 has 13 amino acids. Germline lookup yields CDR1 MGHDK and CDR2 SYGVNS. The time point here: week 23, last vaccination. Each vaccine dose was 300 ug of mutant IDH1 20-mer peptide, with topical imiquimod. There were new WHO grade 3 or 4 astrocytomas in the donors, and these were IDH1-mutant and ATRX-lost. Study-wide findings and caveats: The vaccine induced immune responses, and these occurred in 93.3% of patients.

In the case of this clone: The antigen remains unidentified.

This sequence was found in a man aged 50 to 59 with glioma. The material sequenced was PBMCs, taken from a glioma patient whose treatment included an IDH1 peptide vaccine. V and J are TRBV25-1 and TRBJ1-2; no reliable D call. The CDR3 reads CASSGFLNYGYTF. In nucleotides, the CDR3 is TGTGCCAGCAGCGGGTTCCTCAACTATGGCTACACCTTC.